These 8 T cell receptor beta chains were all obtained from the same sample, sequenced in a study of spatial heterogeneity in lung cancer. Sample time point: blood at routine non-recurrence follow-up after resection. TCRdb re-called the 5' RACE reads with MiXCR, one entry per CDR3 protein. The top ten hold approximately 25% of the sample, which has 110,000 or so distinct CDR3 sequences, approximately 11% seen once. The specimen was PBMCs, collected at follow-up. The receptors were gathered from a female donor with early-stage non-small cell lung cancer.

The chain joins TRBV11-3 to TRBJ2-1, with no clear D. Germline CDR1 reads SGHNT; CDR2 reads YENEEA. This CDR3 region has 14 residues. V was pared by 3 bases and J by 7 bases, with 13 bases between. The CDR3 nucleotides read TGTGCCAGCAGCTTTGATCAAACTTCGAATGAGCAGTTCTTC. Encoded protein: CASSFDQTSNEQFF. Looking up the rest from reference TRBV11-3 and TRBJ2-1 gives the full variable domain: EAGVVQSPRYKIIEKKQPVAFWCNPISGHNTLYWYLQNLGQGPELLIRYENEEAVDDSQLPKDRFSAERLKGVDSTLKIQPAELGDSAVYLCASSFDQTSNEQFFGPGTRLTVL.

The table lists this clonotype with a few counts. CDR3 nucleotides: TGCGCCAGCAGCCAAGAATATGGGAGCACTGAAGCTTTCTTT. Translation: CASSQEYGSTEAFF. The rearrangement links TRBV4-3 to TRBJ1-1; no definite D call. CDR3 size: 14 residues. Germline lookup yields CDR1 LGHNA and CDR2 YSLEER. V lost 0 bases and J 4 bases, leaving 9 bases between the germline ends.

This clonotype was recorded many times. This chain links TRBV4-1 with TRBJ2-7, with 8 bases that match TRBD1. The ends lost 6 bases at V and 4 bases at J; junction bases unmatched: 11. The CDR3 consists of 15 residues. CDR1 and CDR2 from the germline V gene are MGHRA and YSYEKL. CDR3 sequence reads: CASRQADRGAYEQYF. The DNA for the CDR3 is TGCGCCAGCAGACAGGCCGACAGGGGCGCTTACGAGCAGTACTTC.

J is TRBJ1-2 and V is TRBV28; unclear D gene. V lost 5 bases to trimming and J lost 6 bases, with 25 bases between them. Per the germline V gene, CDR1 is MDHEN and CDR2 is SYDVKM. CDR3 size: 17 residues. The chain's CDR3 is CASSQRDRAPSPDGYTF. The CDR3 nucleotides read TGTGCCAGCAGTCAACGAGACCGGGCCCCAAGCCCGGATGGCTACACCTTC.

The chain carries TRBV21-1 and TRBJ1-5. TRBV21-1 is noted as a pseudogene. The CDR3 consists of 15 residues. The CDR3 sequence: CASSKESHSNQPQHF. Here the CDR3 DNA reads TGTGCCAGCAGCAAAGAGAGCCATAGCAATCAGCCCCAGCATTTT.

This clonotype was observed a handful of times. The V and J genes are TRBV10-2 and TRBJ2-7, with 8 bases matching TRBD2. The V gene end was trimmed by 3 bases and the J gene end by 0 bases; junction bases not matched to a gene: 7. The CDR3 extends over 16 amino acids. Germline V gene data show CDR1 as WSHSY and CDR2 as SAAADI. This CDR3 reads CASSDNLREGSYEQYF. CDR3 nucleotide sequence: TGCGCCAGCAGTGATAATCTCCGGGAGGGCTCCTACGAGCAGTACTTC.

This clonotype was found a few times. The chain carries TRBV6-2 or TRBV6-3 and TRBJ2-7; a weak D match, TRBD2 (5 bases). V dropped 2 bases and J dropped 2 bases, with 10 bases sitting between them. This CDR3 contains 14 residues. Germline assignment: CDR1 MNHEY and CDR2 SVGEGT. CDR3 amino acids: CASSYAGSTYEQYV. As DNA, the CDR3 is TGTGCCAGCAGTTACGCGGGTTCAACCTACGAGCAGTACGTC.

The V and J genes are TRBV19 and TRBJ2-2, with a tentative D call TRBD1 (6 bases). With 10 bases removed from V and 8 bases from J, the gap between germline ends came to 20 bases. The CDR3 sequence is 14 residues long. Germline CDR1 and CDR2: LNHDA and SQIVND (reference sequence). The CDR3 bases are TGTGCCACACAGGACAGATCCCTAACAGGGGAGCTGTTTTTT. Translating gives CATQDRSLTGELFF.